Shown below are 9 T cell receptor beta chains from a single sample sequenced in a study of blood T cell repertoires in COVID-19. Generated by immunoSEQ multiplex PCR, the TCRdb table keeps only in-frame clones and is missing some. The repertoire holds approximately 160,000 clones, with roughly nine tenths as singletons. The sequencing sample was made of peripheral blood. The receptors come from a man in his sixties with active or convalescent COVID-19.

The chain employs TRBV4-2 and TRBJ1-5; 7 bases line up with TRBD1. This CDR3 is 16 amino acids long. Germline lookup yields CDR1 LGHNA and CDR2 YNFKEQ. V shed 0 bases, J shed 5 bases, and the junction held 7 bases outside the gene matches. The CDR3 loop is CASSQEADRVDQPQHF. The CDR3 DNA reads TGTGCCAGCAGCCAAGAAGCCGACAGGGTCGATCAGCCCCAGCATTTT.

The chain combines TRBV5-8 with TRBJ2-7, with 7 bases lining up with TRBD1. This CDR3 has 17 amino acids. After removal of 3 bases from V and 0 bases from J, the junction contained 12 bases not matched to a gene. Germline CDR1 SGHTS, CDR2 YDEGEE. For the CDR3, the DNA is TGTGCCAGCAGCTCTGGAAGGAGGACAGGTAGCTCCTACGAGCAGTACTTC. It translates to CASSSGRRTGSSYEQYF.

The chain joins TRBV6-1 to TRBJ2-2; 10 bases fit TRBD1. Germline lookup yields CDR1 MNHNS and CDR2 SASEGT. The CDR3 sequence is 16 residues long. Germline trimming cut 4 bases from V and 9 bases from J; bases unmatched to any gene: 11. CDR3 sequence reads: CASSGKLGTGVRELFF. CDR3 bases: TGTGCCAGCAGTGGAAAGTTGGGGACAGGGGTCCGGGAGCTGTTTTTT.

About this clone itself: Sequence at one end of the junction differs from germline and may be a read error. The V gene is TRBV27, the J gene TRBJ2-7; the match to TRBD1 covers 11 bases. This CDR3 is 16 amino acids long. In germline, CDR1 is MNHEY, CDR2 SMNVEV (reference sequence). CDR3 bases: TGTGCCAGCAGTCCGTCTCGGACAGGGGGCTCCGACGAGCAGTACTTC. Residues: CASSPSRTGGSDEQYF.

This rearrangement joins TRBV6-5 to TRBJ1-2; 9 nucleotides align to TRBD1. Unmatched junction bases numbered 1, after V lost 0 bases and J lost 2 bases. Per germline, CDR1 MNHEY and CDR2 SVGAGI. This CDR3 is built from 15 residues. The CDR3 region is CASSYSTGGNYGYTF. The CDR3, as DNA: TGTGCCAGCAGTTACTCGACAGGGGGAAACTATGGCTACACCTTC.

The chain joins TRBV11-3 to TRBJ2-2, with D possibly TRBD1 on 6 matching bases. This CDR3 is built from 16 residues. The germline gives CDR1 SGHNT, CDR2 YENEEA. The ends were cut back, 5 bases at V and 7 bases at J, with 20 bases in the middle. CDR3 nucleotide sequence: TGTGCCAGCAGCCTGGGGACAACGATTTTAGACGGGGAGCTGTTTTTT. Translating it yields CASSLGTTILDGELFF.

The chain couples TRBV9 to TRBJ1-1; D might be TRBD1 (5 bases). Germline lookup yields CDR1 SGDLS and CDR2 YYNGEE. The V end was cut by 3 bases, the J end by 7 bases, with 31 bases between. The CDR3 sequence is 19 residues long. Here the CDR3 DNA reads TGTGCCAGCAGCGCGCGGGGGTCTTCTAAAGCGGTAGGATTTGGTGAAGCTTTCTTT. It codes for CASSARGSSKAVGFGEAFF.

This clone showed up just once. V and J are TRBV3-1 (or the pseudogene TRBV3-2) and TRBJ1-2; D unclear. Germline assignment: CDR1 LGHDT and CDR2 YNNKEL (reference sequence). The CDR3 contains 12 residues. Trimming stripped 8 bases from V and 8 bases from J, with 15 bases between. Written as DNA, the CDR3 is TGTGCCAGCTTGGGGTCGAGCGGGGGCTACACCTTC. Its translation: CASLGSSGGYTF.

V is TRBV19 and J is TRBJ1-3; D unresolved. Germline V lookup: CDR1 LNHDA, CDR2 SQIVND (reference sequence). Trimming left V 3 bases short and J 4 bases short, with 10 bases between. This CDR3 has 14 residues. CDR3 DNA sequence: TGTGCCAGTAGTATGGGCCGCATGGGAAACACCATATATTTT. Amino acids: CASSMGRMGNTIYF. Based on the CDR3 plus reference TRBV19 and TRBJ1-3, the full variable domain is DGGITQSPKYLFRKEGQNVTLSCEQNLNHDAMYWYRQDPGQGLRLIYYSQIVNDFQKGDIAEGYSVSREKKESFPLTVTSAQKNPTAFYLCASSMGRMGNTIYFGEGSWLTVV.